This TCR beta chain comes out of a study of control samples from healthy donors and cancer patients. Clones were read by immunoSEQ multiplex PCR, and TCRdb kept only the in-frame ones, dropping some. Of 180,000 or so clones listed, roughly 91% are singletons. Trimming removed 4 bases from V and 0 bases from J; junction bases left unmatched: 6. Germline V lookup: CDR1 SNHLY, CDR2 FYNNEI. The CDR3 has 17 residues. The receptor's source is a woman aged 25 to 39 in good health. The V and J genes are TRBV2 and TRBJ1-5; 10 bases align to TRBD1. Specimen: blood. The CDR3 DNA is TGTGCCAGCAGTGGGACAGGGGGGGGTGTTAGCAATCAGCCCCAGCATTTT. This translates into CASSGTGGGVSNQPQHF.